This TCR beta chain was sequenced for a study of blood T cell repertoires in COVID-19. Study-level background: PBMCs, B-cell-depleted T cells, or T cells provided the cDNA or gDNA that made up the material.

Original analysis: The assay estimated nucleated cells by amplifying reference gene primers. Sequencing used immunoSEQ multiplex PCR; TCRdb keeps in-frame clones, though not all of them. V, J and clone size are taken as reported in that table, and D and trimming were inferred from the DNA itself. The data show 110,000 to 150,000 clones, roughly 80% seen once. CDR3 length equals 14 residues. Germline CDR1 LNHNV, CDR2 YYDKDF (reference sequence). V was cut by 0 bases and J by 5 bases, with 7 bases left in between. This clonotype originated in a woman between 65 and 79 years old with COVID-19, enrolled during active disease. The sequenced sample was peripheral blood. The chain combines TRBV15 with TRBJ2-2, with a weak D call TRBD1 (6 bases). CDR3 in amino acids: CATSRDRGTGELFF. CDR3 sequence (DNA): TGTGCCACCAGCAGAGATAGGGGGACCGGGGAGCTGTTTTTT.